This T cell receptor beta chain was identified in a study of OX40 agonist ivuxolimab in advanced cancers. TCRdb's copy holds only in-frame clones and misses some; the assay was immunoSEQ multiplex PCR. The sample contains 65,000 to 100,000 clones, around 94% of which appear only once. The CDR3 covers 17 residues. The germline gives CDR1 LNHNV, CDR2 YYDKDF (reference sequence). V lost 3 bases and J lost 1, with 18 bases in between. Material: CD4+ or CD8+ T cells sorted from blood, obtained in a trial of the OX40 agonist ivuxolimab. V gene TRBV15 combines with J gene TRBJ1-2, with D unclear. The TCR comes from an adult with an advanced solid tumor such as melanoma, head and neck, liver or kidney cancer. The CDR3 coding sequence is TGTGCCACCAGCAGGGTGGGTGAAGGGCGGAATAACTATGGCTACACCTTC. This codes for CATSRVGEGRNNYGYTF.